A selection of T cell receptor beta chains follows, all from one sample in a study of blood T cells in healthy people across ages. Each CDR3 protein is one row after TCRdb ran MiXCR on the 5' RACE reads. Among around 1.5 million distinct CDR3 sequences, 59% were seen once, and the ten largest hold roughly 6.3%. Sequenced: blood. These receptors all stem from a young man in good health. The CDR3 runs from the conserved cysteine through the conserved F or W. The order of the fields is J gene, V gene, D gene, clone size, CDR3 DNA, CDR3 protein. The D gene is left open where the match is weak. Part of the rows lack a size; the others show once, few, many or a class for expanded clones.

j_call: TRBJ2-2; v_call: TRBV15; d_call: -; clone_size: few; cdr3_nt: TGTGCCACCACACGGGGCGGGGAGCTGTTTTTT; cdr3_aa: CATTRGGELFF
j_call: TRBJ1-6; v_call: TRBV10-3; d_call: -; clone_size: -; cdr3_nt: TGTGCCATCAGTGAGTCGTGGGGGACTAATTCACCCCTCCACTTT; cdr3_aa: CAISESWGTNSPLHF
j_call: TRBJ2-7; v_call: TRBV6-1; d_call: -; clone_size: -; cdr3_nt: TGTGCCAGCGCAGGGGAGGGGAGAGTCCTTACCTACGAGCAGTACTTC; cdr3_aa: CASAGEGRVLTYEQYF
j_call: TRBJ2-2; v_call: TRBV20-1; d_call: -; clone_size: -; cdr3_nt: TGCAGTGCTAGGGGGATGAGAACGAACACCGGGGAGCTGTTTTTT; cdr3_aa: CSARGMRTNTGELFF
j_call: TRBJ2-7; v_call: TRBV11-2; d_call: -; clone_size: -; cdr3_nt: TGTGCCAGCAGCTCCTTGCCTGAGCGGCAGTACTTC; cdr3_aa: CASSSLPERQYF
j_call: TRBJ2-7; v_call: TRBV27; d_call: -; clone_size: few; cdr3_nt: TGTGCCAGCAGTTATACAGGGAACTACGAGCAGTACTTC; cdr3_aa: CASSYTGNYEQYF
j_call: TRBJ1-2; v_call: TRBV4-2; d_call: -; clone_size: -; cdr3_nt: TGTGCCAGCAGCCAAATGTCAGGGTATGGCTACACCTTC; cdr3_aa: CASSQMSGYGYTF
j_call: TRBJ2-7; v_call: TRBV29-1; d_call: TRBD2; clone_size: -; cdr3_nt: TGCAGCGTGACGGGAAGGGGCCCGGGGGGTTACGAGCAGTACTTC; cdr3_aa: CSVTGRGPGGYEQYF
j_call: TRBJ1-2; v_call: TRBV7-6; d_call: TRBD1; clone_size: -; cdr3_nt: TGTGCCAGCAGCTTAGGGGCCTTGGACAGGGATGGCTACACCTTC; cdr3_aa: CASSLGALDRDGYTF
j_call: TRBJ2-3; v_call: TRBV29-1; d_call: TRBD2; clone_size: -; cdr3_nt: TGCAGCGTGACTAGCGGGAGCACAGATACGCAGTATTTT; cdr3_aa: CSVTSGSTDTQYF
j_call: TRBJ2-1; v_call: TRBV28; d_call: TRBD1; clone_size: -; cdr3_nt: TGTGCCAGCGGACAGGGGACACATGAGCAGTTCTTC; cdr3_aa: CASGQGTHEQFF
j_call: TRBJ2-6; v_call: TRBV6-2/TRBV6-3; d_call: TRBD1; clone_size: -; cdr3_nt: TGTGCCAGCACTACCTTCCGGGGGACAGGGGGCGCTGGGGCCAACGTCCTGACTTTC; cdr3_aa: CASTTFRGTGGAGANVLTF
j_call: TRBJ2-1; v_call: TRBV2; d_call: TRBD2; clone_size: -; cdr3_nt: TGTGCCAGCATTGGGACTAGCGGGGTCTACAATGAGCAGTTCTTC; cdr3_aa: CASIGTSGVYNEQFF
j_call: TRBJ2-7; v_call: TRBV20-1; d_call: -; clone_size: -; cdr3_nt: TGCAGTGCTAGAGATCGAGGTTCCGAGCAGTACTTC; cdr3_aa: CSARDRGSEQYF
j_call: TRBJ2-5; v_call: TRBV6-2/TRBV6-3; d_call: TRBD1; clone_size: few; cdr3_nt: TGTGCCAGCAACCACAGGGGACAGGAGTACTTC; cdr3_aa: CASNHRGQEYF
j_call: TRBJ1-2; v_call: TRBV7-9; d_call: -; clone_size: few; cdr3_nt: TGTGCCAGCAGCTTTAAGGAGGGCGGCTACACCTTC; cdr3_aa: CASSFKEGGYTF
j_call: TRBJ2-3; v_call: TRBV24-1; d_call: TRBD2; clone_size: -; cdr3_nt: TGTGCCACCAGTGACCCTAGCGGGCACACAGATACGCAGTATTTT; cdr3_aa: CATSDPSGHTDTQYF
j_call: TRBJ2-7; v_call: TRBV20-1; d_call: -; clone_size: -; cdr3_nt: TGCAGTGCTAGTGGAGGGATACACGAGCAGTACTTC; cdr3_aa: CSASGGIHEQYF
j_call: TRBJ1-2; v_call: TRBV20-1; d_call: -; clone_size: few; cdr3_nt: TGCAGTGAAGGAGAACAGGACATATTTAACAATGGCTACACCTTC; cdr3_aa: CSEGEQDIFNNGYTF
j_call: TRBJ1-2; v_call: TRBV6-1; d_call: -; clone_size: -; cdr3_nt: TGTGCCAGCAGTGAAATCGCCCGGAACTATGGCTACACCTTC; cdr3_aa: CASSEIARNYGYTF
j_call: TRBJ2-5; v_call: TRBV3-1; d_call: TRBD2; clone_size: -; cdr3_nt: TGTGCCAGCAGCCAAGATCAAGAGGCGGGGGGTTTTAACAATGAGCAGTACTTC; cdr3_aa: CASSQDQEAGGFNNEQYF
j_call: TRBJ2-1; v_call: TRBV6-2/TRBV6-3; d_call: -; clone_size: once; cdr3_nt: TGTGCCAGCAGTTACGCGCCAGCACAATGGCAGTTCTTC; cdr3_aa: CASSYAPAQWQFF
j_call: TRBJ2-1; v_call: TRBV20-1; d_call: -; clone_size: -; cdr3_nt: TGCAGTCCTAAAAATACAGGTGACAGTGAAAGCTCCTACAATGAGCAGTTCTTC; cdr3_aa: CSPKNTGDSESSYNEQFF
j_call: TRBJ1-1; v_call: TRBV3-1; d_call: TRBD1; clone_size: -; cdr3_nt: TGTGCCAGCGGTGACAGGGCCTGGGGGACTGAAGCTTTCTTT; cdr3_aa: CASGDRAWGTEAFF
j_call: TRBJ2-2; v_call: TRBV7-9; d_call: -; clone_size: -; cdr3_nt: TGTGCCAGCAGCCCTACGCTCTCGCCTGGGGAGCTGTTTTTT; cdr3_aa: CASSPTLSPGELFF